These 21 T cell receptor beta chains were all obtained from the same sample, sequenced in a study of cytomegalovirus exposure and HLA in healthy donors. PCR was performed using 60 Vbeta and 13 Jbeta primers. TCRdb's copy holds only in-frame clones and misses some; the assay was immunoSEQ multiplex PCR. The profile shows 95,000 to 150,000 clones, 70% to 85% of them singletons. Material for sequencing was PBMCs. The origin of the receptors is a human donor in good health.

This clone turned up a few times. The rearrangement uses TRBV4-1 and TRBJ1-4, with 7 nucleotides matching TRBD1. Germline CDR1 and CDR2: MGHRA and YSYEKL. The CDR3 extends over 14 amino acids. Trimming cost V 6 bases and J 8 bases; bases outside gene matches: 9. The CDR3 region is CASRTGLRVEKLFF. CDR3 DNA sequence: TGCGCCAGCAGGACAGGGCTCAGGGTGGAAAAACTGTTTTTT.

The V gene is TRBV6-5, the J gene TRBJ1-5; D uncertain. V dropped 0 bases and J dropped 8 bases, with 14 bases sitting between them. The length of the CDR3 is 15 residues. Germline assignment: CDR1 MNHEY and CDR2 SVGAGI. This CDR3 reads CASSYSGGGWEPQHF. The CDR3 DNA is TGTGCCAGCAGTTACTCAGGCGGAGGGTGGGAGCCCCAGCATTTT.

This chain joins TRBV5-1 and TRBJ2-2; 8 bases line up with TRBD1. CDR1 and CDR2 (germline): SGHRS, YFSETQ. The CDR3 extends over 15 amino acids. With 6 bases clipped from V and 1 base from J, the junction kept 5 bases outside the gene matches. As DNA, the CDR3 is TGCGCCAGCAATTTCAGGGGGCAGAACACCGGGGAGCTGTTTTTT. Amino acids: CASNFRGQNTGELFF.

This chain uses TRBV5-1 with TRBJ2-5; tentatively, D is TRBD2 (5 bases). The DNA end is a closer match to TRBJ2-7, so the J assignment may be wrong. Germline CDR1 is SGHRS and CDR2 is YFSETQ. This CDR3 spans 14 amino acids. The CDR3 DNA reads as TGCGCCAGCAGCTTGGCCGGGGTTACATACGAGCAGTACTTC. Protein: CASSLAGVTYEQYF.

As regards this clone: Other DNA variants within this sample encode the same CDR3. The chain couples TRBV7-9 to TRBJ2-2; no clear D gene. The V gene lost 2 bases and the J gene lost 3 bases, with 13 bases spanning the gap. The CDR3 covers 16 residues. The germline V gene has CDR1 SEHNR and CDR2 FQNEAQ (reference sequence). CDR3 nucleotides: TGTGCCAGCAGCTTATATGCTAGTCGGGACACCGGGGAGCTGTTTTTT. This codes for CASSLYASRDTGELFF.

The rearrangement links TRBV7-8 to TRBJ1-2; D is unresolved. Trimming removed 1 base at V and 5 bases at J, with 11 bases between. The CDR3 covers 14 residues. Germline V lookup: CDR1 SGHVS, CDR2 FQNEAQ. The CDR3 DNA sequence: TGTGCCAGCAGCTTAGGGTTACTCGCTTATGGCTACACCTTC. It yields the protein CASSLGLLAYGYTF. Using reference TRBV7-8 and TRBJ1-2 for the parts outside the CDR3, the full variable domain is GAGVSQSPRYKVAKRGQDVALRCDPISGHVSLFWYQQALGQGPEFLTYFQNEAQLDKSGLPSDRFFAERPEGSVSTLKIQRTQQEDSAVYLCASSLGLLAYGYTFGSGTRLTVV.

This chain links TRBV7-2 with TRBJ1-4, with no clear D. The CDR3 covers 14 residues. Germline CDR1 reads SGHTA; CDR2 reads FQGNSA. Trimming shortened V by 6 bases and J by 3 bases, and 11 bases separated the two germline ends. The CDR3 nucleotides read TGTGCCAGCAGTTACAGTGCATCTAATGAAAAACTGTTTTTT. Translating gives CASSYSASNEKLFF. Based on the CDR3 plus reference TRBV7-2 and TRBJ1-4, the full variable domain is GAGVSQSPSNKVTEKGKDVELRCDPISGHTALYWYRQSLGQGLEFLIYFQGNSAPDKSGLPSDRFSAERTGGSVSTLTIQRTQQEDSAVYLCASSYSASNEKLFFGSGTQLSVL.

This clone was seen a few times. V is TRBV6-1 and J is TRBJ1-5; 8 positions agree with TRBD1. This CDR3 region has 15 residues. Germline V gene data show CDR1 as MNHNS and CDR2 as SASEGT. V trimming: 2 bases; J trimming: 1 base; junction bases outside the gene matches: 1. CDR3: CASSEWTGSNQPQHF. CDR3 bases: TGTGCCAGCAGTGAATGGACAGGGAGCAATCAGCCCCAGCATTTT.

In the case of this clone: A junction boundary mismatches the germline segment, possibly from a read error. The rearrangement joins TRBV7-9 to TRBJ2-1; 9 bases fit TRBD2. The V gene's germline CDR1 is SEHNR and CDR2 FQNEAQ (reference sequence). The CDR3 is made up of 17 amino acids. The CDR3 here is CSSSLGGGRAITYEQFF. The CDR3 coding sequence is TGTTCCAGCAGCTTAGGAGGCGGGAGGGCCATTACATATGAGCAGTTCTTC.

This clone has only a few counts. The V gene is TRBV5-8, the J gene TRBJ1-1; D gene uncertain. The V gene lost 2 bases and the J gene lost 0 bases, with 20 bases spanning the gap. The CDR3 covers 18 residues. Per the germline V gene, CDR1 is SGHTS and CDR2 is YDEGEE. The CDR3 reads CASSFMTGSRTLNTEAFF. CDR3 sequence (DNA): TGTGCCAGCAGCTTTATGACGGGGTCGAGAACATTGAACACTGAAGCTTTCTTT. The variable domain in full, completed from reference TRBV5-8 and TRBJ1-1, reads EAGVTQSPTHLIKTRGQQATLRCSPISGHTSVYWYQQALGLGLQFLLWYDEGEERNRGNFPPRFSGRQFPNYSSELNVNALELEDSALYLCASSFMTGSRTLNTEAFFGQGTRLTVV.

The table lists this clone with a few counts. This chain links TRBV19 with TRBJ2-7, with TRBD1 matching over 9 bases. CDR1 is LNHDA and CDR2 is SQIVND in the germline V gene (reference sequence). V was clipped by 7 bases and J by 7 bases; unmatched bases: 14. This CDR3 comprises 15 residues. CDR3 sequence reads: CASTGPGQGIREQYF. The CDR3 DNA is TGTGCCAGTACGGGTCCGGGACAGGGAATTCGGGAGCAGTACTTC.

This rearrangement joins TRBV10-2 to TRBJ1-1; a weak D match, TRBD1 (5 bases). Trimming shortened V by 4 bases and J by 11 bases, and 20 bases separated the two germline ends. The germline gives CDR1 WSHSY, CDR2 SAAADI. The CDR3 runs 14 residues. DNA for the CDR3: TGCGCCAGCAGTGCCCAGGGCCTATCGGGAGTCGCTTTCTTT. The encoded protein is CASSAQGLSGVAFF.

V usage is TRBV9 and J usage is TRBJ1-2, with D possibly TRBD1 on 6 matching bases. Trimming cost V 0 bases and J 0 bases, with 9 bases left between them. The V gene's germline CDR1 is SGDLS and CDR2 YYNGEE. The CDR3 length is 15 residues. CDR3 DNA sequence: TGTGCCAGCAGCGTAGACAGGGCCGCTAACTATGGCTACACCTTC. Protein: CASSVDRAANYGYTF.

The J gene is TRBJ2-4, the V gene TRBV15, with D maybe TRBD2 (6 bases). The germline V and J ends were trimmed by 5 bases and 0 bases, with 8 bases remaining between them. In germline, CDR1 is LNHNV, CDR2 YYDKDF (reference sequence). The CDR3 loop spans 14 amino acids. CDR3 loop: CATSGGTAKNIQYF. CDR3 coding DNA: TGTGCCACCAGCGGCGGGACAGCCAAAAACATTCAGTACTTC.

The rearrangement joins TRBV23-1 to TRBJ2-7; 14 positions agree with TRBD2. TRBV23-1 is recorded as an ORF, its role being uncertain. Unmatched junction bases numbered 3, after V lost 6 bases and J lost 2 bases. The CDR3 sequence is 15 residues long. This chain's CDR3 is CASRGTSGGPYEQYF. For the CDR3, the DNA is TGCGCCAGCAGGGGGACTAGCGGGGGCCCCTACGAGCAGTACTTC.

CDR3 protein: CASSQPLSGTGLLSPQHF. In DNA, the CDR3 is TGTGCCAGCAGCCAACCCTTATCCGGGACAGGCCTTTTATCGCCCCAGCATTTT. The chain recombines TRBV16 with TRBJ1-5; 8 bases line up with TRBD1. Germline V lookup: CDR1 KGHSY, CDR2 FQNENV. With 2 bases clipped from V and 9 bases from J, the junction kept 18 bases outside the gene matches. The CDR3 is made up of 18 amino acids.

The chain is built from TRBV9 and TRBJ1-4, with TRBD1 matching 11 bases. Germline V gene lookup returns CDR1 SGDLS and CDR2 YYNGEE. This CDR3 has 17 residues. V lost 0 bases and J lost 5; bases outside the gene matches: 6. The CDR3 DNA reads as TGTGCCAGCAGCGTAGAGGGGACAGGGGGTTTAAATGAAAAACTGTTTTTT. Amino acid sequence: CASSVEGTGGLNEKLFF.

The chain carries TRBV6-7 and TRBJ1-5; D not certain. TRBV6-7 qualifies as an ORF whose function is uncertain. Trimming took off 9 bases at V and 5 bases at J, with 20 bases between the two ends. CDR3 length equals 15 residues. This CDR3 reads CARGGQVLRDQPQHF. The CDR3 nucleotides read TGTGCCAGGGGTGGGCAGGTACTTCGAGATCAGCCCCAGCATTTT.

The CDR3 region has the DNA TGTGCCAGCTCACCGCGGGACAGGGCGGACATTCAGTACTTC. The encoded protein is CASSPRDRADIQYF. The J gene is TRBJ2-4, the V gene TRBV18; TRBD1 matches at 9 bases. Per germline, CDR1 KGHSH and CDR2 LQKENI. The CDR3 loop spans 14 amino acids. Trimming removed 3 bases from V and 8 bases from J; junction bases left unmatched: 5.

This chain joins TRBV6-5 and TRBJ2-5, with 11 bases fitting TRBD1. CDR3 length equals 15 residues. Germline V gene lookup returns CDR1 MNHEY and CDR2 SVGAGI. V lost 6 bases, J lost 5 bases, and 8 bases stayed unmatched. In DNA, the CDR3 is TGTGCCAGCAGCCAACTTGGACAGGGGGCCGAGACCCAGTACTTC. Translation gives CASSQLGQGAETQYF.

This clone was found a few times. The gene calls are TRBV4-1 and TRBJ2-1; 14 bases map to TRBD2. Germline V gives CDR1 MGHRA, CDR2 YSYEKL. The CDR3 runs to 19 residues. The J segment lost 8 bases and the V segment lost 0 bases, leaving 12 bases of the junction unmatched. The CDR3 DNA sequence: TGCGCCAGCAGCCAAGATCAAGGGACTAGCGGGAGAGTAGGGTATGAGCAGTTCTTC. Translated, it gives CASSQDQGTSGRVGYEQFF.